The clone carrying this TCR beta chain was recorded once. What it binds is not known. Primed by a sample-barcoded 5' primer and a J-beta primer mix, a second PCR proceeded for about 6 to 11 cycles. TCRdb reprocessed the 5' RACE reads via MiXCR and lists one record per CDR3 protein. The sample includes fewer than 800,000 distinct CDR3 sequences, about 32% of them seen just once. This sample is drawn from a study of blood T cells in healthy people across ages. General study results and limits: Observed TCR beta diversity showed a strong correlation with the percentage of naive T cells as measured by flow cytometry.

The origin of this receptor is a woman over 75 in good health. The sequenced sample was blood.

The CDR3 DNA follows: TGTGCCAGCAGACCTACTAGCGGGGGGGTCTACGGGGAGCTGTTTTTT. It specifies CASRPTSGGVYGELFF. The chain is built from TRBV6-5 and TRBJ2-2; the match to TRBD2 covers 13 bases. Germline CDR1 MNHEY, CDR2 SVGAGI. The CDR3 runs 16 residues. The V segment lost 6 bases and the J segment 7 bases; nucleotides outside the gene matches: 8.